The 21 T cell receptor beta chains given below trace back to one sample, sequenced in a study of cytomegalovirus exposure and HLA in healthy donors. In the PCR, 60 Vbeta and 13 Jbeta primers were used. TCRdb keeps only in-frame clones here, not all; method: immunoSEQ multiplex PCR. This table has tens of thousands of clones, around 72% appearing once. The sample comprised PBMCs. The receptors come from a woman aged 25-40 years in good health and CMV-seronegative.

A remark on this clone: A junction boundary mismatches the germline segment, possibly from a read error. The J gene is TRBJ2-5, the V gene TRBV2, with 7 positions matching TRBD1. Per the germline V gene, CDR1 is SNHLY and CDR2 is FYNNEI. The CDR3 has 13 residues. The CDR3: CASSEDRAETQYF. CDR3 nucleotides: TGTGCCAGCAGCGAAGACAGGGCGGAGACCCAGTACTTC.

The genes are TRBV11-2 and TRBJ1-1; D remains unclear. V shed 2 bases and J shed 0 bases, with 10 bases lying between them. Germline loops: CDR1 SGHAT, CDR2 FQNNGV. CDR3 length: 15 residues. Written as DNA, the CDR3 is TGTGCCAGCAGCTTACACTCTTTTATGAACACTGAAGCTTTCTTT. This translates into CASSLHSFMNTEAFF.

The rearrangement links TRBV2 to TRBJ2-3; no firm D call. V lost 5 bases and J lost 2, with 8 bases in between. The CDR3 is made up of 13 amino acids. Germline-derived CDR1 and CDR2 are SNHLY and FYNNEI. CDR3 amino acids: CASSQHATDTQYF. The CDR3 DNA is TGTGCCAGCAGTCAACATGCCACAGATACGCAGTATTTT.

The V and J genes are TRBV5-4 and TRBJ1-5; D remains unclear. The ends were cut back, 4 bases at V and 1 base at J, with 12 bases in the middle. The CDR3 has 15 amino acids. Germline assignment: CDR1 SGHNT and CDR2 YYREEE (reference sequence). For the CDR3, the DNA is TGTGCCAGCAGCGTAGCGGGTTCCAGCAATCAGCCCCAGCATTTT. It translates to CASSVAGSSNQPQHF.

The chain employs TRBV18 and TRBJ2-1, with 11 bases identical to TRBD2. This CDR3 has 16 amino acids. Germline V gene lookup returns CDR1 KGHSH and CDR2 LQKENI. V was clipped by 1 base and J by 6 bases; unmatched bases: 5. The CDR3 protein is CASSPLLAGASNEQFF. The CDR3 region has the DNA TGTGCCAGCTCACCACTACTAGCGGGGGCCTCCAATGAGCAGTTCTTC. The whole variable domain, remainder taken from reference TRBV18 and TRBJ2-1, is NAGVMQNPRHLVRRRGQEARLRCSPMKGHSHVYWYRQLPEEGLKFMVYLQKENIIDESGMPKERFSAEFPKEGPSILRIQQVVRGDSAAYFCASSPLLAGASNEQFFGPGTRLTVL.

J is TRBJ2-7 and V is TRBV6-5, with TRBD1 as a possible D gene (5 bases). V shed 6 bases and J shed 2 bases, with 11 bases lying between them. CDR3 length: 13 residues. Looked up from germline, CDR1 is MNHEY and CDR2 is SVGAGI. The CDR3 DNA follows: TGTGCCAGCAGACACAGGATAACCTACGAGCAGTACTTC. This gives the protein CASRHRITYEQYF.

The chain employs TRBV19 and TRBJ1-5; TRBD1 aligns across 9 bases. The CDR3 length is 15 residues. The germline V gene has CDR1 LNHDA and CDR2 SQIVND (reference sequence). The V and J ends lost 6 bases and 10 bases, in that order; junction bases with no gene match: 13. This CDR3 reads CASRRGQGTVGPQHF. The CDR3 nucleotides read TGTGCCAGTAGGAGGGGACAGGGAACGGTAGGCCCCCAGCATTTT.

The chain is built from TRBV6-6 and TRBJ2-7, with D possibly being TRBD1 (6 bases). The V gene lost 8 bases and the J gene lost 2 bases, with 16 bases spanning the gap. Germline CDR1 MNHNY, CDR2 SVGAGI (reference sequence). The CDR3 is 14 amino acids. CDR3 bases: TGTGCCAGCTCCTTGGCGGACAGTACCTACGAGCAGTACTTC. Protein product: CASSLADSTYEQYF.

The chain recombines TRBV4-2 with TRBJ2-5, with 7 bases matching TRBD2. Trimming at V came to 0 bases and at J to 3 bases, leaving 4 bases not matched to a gene. Germline loops: CDR1 LGHNA, CDR2 YNFKEQ. The CDR3 sequence is 15 residues long. The CDR3 DNA sequence: TGTGCCAGCAGCCAAGATAGCGGGTCCGAAGAGACCCAGTACTTC. This encodes CASSQDSGSEETQYF.

This clone was seen more than once but under ten times. The rearrangement uses TRBV2 and TRBJ1-4; D unclear. CDR1 is SNHLY, CDR2 FYNNEI, per germline. Trimming removed 3 bases at V and 6 bases at J, with 11 bases between. The CDR3 covers 14 residues. Here the CDR3 reads CASSERPSDEKLFF. CDR3 nucleotide sequence: TGTGCCAGCAGTGAGCGGCCCTCAGATGAAAAACTGTTTTTT.

The rearrangement joins TRBV6-1 to TRBJ1-4; 7 bases align to TRBD1. The junction had 7 bases not matched to a gene; V was cut back by 6 bases and J by 3 bases. Germline CDR1 and CDR2: MNHNS and SASEGT. The CDR3 runs to 15 residues. The CDR3 region is CASSRTGTANEKLFF. In nucleotides, the CDR3 is TGTGCCAGCAGCCGAACCGGGACAGCTAATGAAAAACTGTTTTTT.

The V gene is TRBV7-9, the J gene TRBJ1-5; D remains ambiguous. CDR1 and CDR2 (germline): SEHNR, FQNEAQ (reference sequence). Trimming removed 3 bases at V and 9 bases at J, with 12 bases between. The CDR3 consists of 13 residues. The DNA of the CDR3 is TGTGCCAGCAGCTTCGAGGCCCGAGGGCCCCAGCATTTT. It encodes CASSFEARGPQHF.

This chain joins TRBV29-1 and TRBJ2-5, with TRBD1 matching over 9 bases. The CDR3 loop spans 12 amino acids. V shed 7 bases, J shed 3 bases, and the junction held 3 bases outside the gene matches. Germline V lookup: CDR1 SQVTM, CDR2 ANQGSEA. The CDR3 protein is CSAGDREETQYF. DNA of the CDR3: TGCAGCGCCGGGGACAGGGAAGAGACCCAGTACTTC.

V and J are TRBV11-2 and TRBJ1-6; 8 bases line up with TRBD1. Trimming cost V 7 bases and J 7 bases; bases outside gene matches: 9. This CDR3 is built from 15 residues. Germline CDR1 and CDR2: SGHAT and FQNNGV. The chain's CDR3 is CASTRNRGKNSPLHF. CDR3 sequence (DNA): TGTGCCAGCACCAGAAACAGGGGGAAAAATTCACCCCTCCACTTT.

The rearrangement links TRBV5-1 to TRBJ1-2; 7 positions match TRBD1. Germline V gives CDR1 SGHRS, CDR2 YFSETQ. J was trimmed by 3 bases and V by 4 bases; bases with no gene match: 3. The length of the CDR3 is 13 residues. CDR3 protein: CASSRGTDYGYTF. DNA of the CDR3: TGCGCCAGCAGCCGAGGGACAGACTATGGCTACACCTTC.

This clone was seen just once. The chain joins TRBV2 to TRBJ1-2; D not certain. V was shortened by 5 bases and J by 5 bases, with 9 bases between the two germline ends. The germline V gene has CDR1 SNHLY and CDR2 FYNNEI. This CDR3 has 12 residues. The chain's CDR3 is CASSPGPYGYTF. The CDR3 bases are TGTGCCAGCAGTCCAGGCCCGTATGGCTACACCTTC. Combining the CDR3 with reference TRBV2 and TRBJ1-2 gives the whole variable domain EPEVTQTPSHQVTQMGQEVILRCVPISNHLYFYWYRQILGQKVEFLVSFYNNEISEKSEIFDDQFSVERPDGSNFTLKIRSTKLEDSAMYFCASSPGPYGYTFGSGTRLTVV.

The chain is built from TRBV7-9 and TRBJ1-4, with 8 bases lining up with TRBD1. Germline V gene sequence: CDR1 SEHNR, CDR2 FQNEAQ (reference sequence). The CDR3 contains 15 residues. The V segment lost 5 bases and the J segment 6 bases; nucleotides outside the gene matches: 8. The CDR3 nucleotides are TGTGCCAGCAGCAAAAGGACAGGGTATGATGAAAAACTGTTTTTT. Amino acids: CASSKRTGYDEKLFF.

This chain links TRBV7-9 with TRBJ2-2; TRBD2 might be the D (5 bases). The germline CDR1 and CDR2 sequences are SEHNR and FQNEAQ (reference sequence). CDR3 length: 15 residues. Deletions cut 1 base from V and 5 bases from J, with 11 bases between. The CDR3 DNA reads TGTGCCAGCAGCTTAGTCCGGGGTGGGACCGGGGAGCTGTTTTTT. Its translation is CASSLVRGGTGELFF.

The CDR3 nucleotides read TGTGCCAGCAGCCCCCTGGCGTGGCGGGGCAATCAGCCCCAGCATTTT. Protein sequence: CASSPLAWRGNQPQHF. This chain connects TRBV7-9 to TRBJ1-5; no definite D call. The CDR3 spans 16 residues. Deletions cut 5 bases from V and 2 bases from J, with 16 bases between. CDR1 SEHNR and CDR2 FQNEAQ come from the germline V gene (reference sequence).

The chain links TRBV5-5 to TRBJ2-3; 10 nucleotides agree with TRBD2. Germline trimming cut 4 bases from V and 0 bases from J; bases unmatched to any gene: 11. Germline V gene sequence: CDR1 SGHKS, CDR2 YYEKEE (reference sequence). There are 18 residues in the CDR3. The DNA of the CDR3 is TGTGCCAGCAGCCACGGGGTTAGCGGGGGGCTAAGCACAGATACGCAGTATTTT. Translated: CASSHGVSGGLSTDTQYF.

The rearrangement uses TRBV5-1 and TRBJ1-4, with 8 bases identical to TRBD1. The CDR3 sequence is 15 residues long. Trimming at V came to 4 bases and at J to 4 bases, leaving 6 bases not matched to a gene. The germline CDR1 and CDR2 sequences are SGHRS and YFSETQ. The CDR3 DNA reads as TGCGCCAGCAGCAAAGGACAGGGCCATAATGAAAAACTGTTTTTT. It translates to CASSKGQGHNEKLFF.